This T cell receptor (beta chain) was recovered during a study of T cell responses to AZD1222 COVID-19 vaccine. As for the study in general: The study pooled second doses at about 4 or about 12 weeks.

TCRdb's copy holds only in-frame clones and misses some; the assay was immunoSEQ multiplex PCR. The table shows 84,000 or so clones, with roughly 87% occurring only once. This clone was found once. V lost 8 bases, J lost 4 bases, and 8 bases stayed unmatched. Per the germline V gene, CDR1 is MNHNY and CDR2 is SVGAGI (reference sequence). CDR3 length equals 14 residues. This receptor was taken from an adult in good health. The starting material was peripheral blood, obtained on day 0 of AZD1222 vaccination. V and J are TRBV6-6 and TRBJ1-5; TRBD1 agrees at 7 bases. CDR3 sequence reads: CASAWDSANQPQHF. In nucleotides, the CDR3 is TGTGCCAGCGCTTGGGACAGCGCTAATCAGCCCCAGCATTTT.